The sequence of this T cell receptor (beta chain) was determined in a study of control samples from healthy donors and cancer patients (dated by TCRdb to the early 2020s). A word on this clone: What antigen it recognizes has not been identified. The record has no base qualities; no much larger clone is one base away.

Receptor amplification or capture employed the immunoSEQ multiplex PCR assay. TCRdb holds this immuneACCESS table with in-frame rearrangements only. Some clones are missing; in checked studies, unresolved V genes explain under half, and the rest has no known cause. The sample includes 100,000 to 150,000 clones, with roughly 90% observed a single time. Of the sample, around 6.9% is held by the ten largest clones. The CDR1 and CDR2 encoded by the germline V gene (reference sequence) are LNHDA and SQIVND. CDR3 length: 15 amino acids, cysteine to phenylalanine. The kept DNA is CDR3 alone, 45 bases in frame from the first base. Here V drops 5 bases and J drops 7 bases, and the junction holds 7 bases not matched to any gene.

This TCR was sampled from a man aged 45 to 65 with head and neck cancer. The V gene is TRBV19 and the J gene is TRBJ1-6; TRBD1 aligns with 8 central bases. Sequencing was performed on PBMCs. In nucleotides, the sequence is TGTGCCAGTAGTTTTGGGACAGGTCTGAATTCACCCCTCCACTTT. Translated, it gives CASSFGTGLNSPLHF.